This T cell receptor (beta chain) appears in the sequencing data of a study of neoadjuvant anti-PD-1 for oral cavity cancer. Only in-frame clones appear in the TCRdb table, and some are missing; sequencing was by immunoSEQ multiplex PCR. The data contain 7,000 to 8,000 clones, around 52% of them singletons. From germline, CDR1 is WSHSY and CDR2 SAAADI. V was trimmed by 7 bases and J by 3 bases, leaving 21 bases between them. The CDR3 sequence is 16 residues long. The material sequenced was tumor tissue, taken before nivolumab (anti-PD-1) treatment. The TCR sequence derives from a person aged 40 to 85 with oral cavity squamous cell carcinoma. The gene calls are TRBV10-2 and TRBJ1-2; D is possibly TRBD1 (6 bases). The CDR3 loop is CASTEGRQGRYYGYTF. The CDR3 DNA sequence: TGCGCCAGCACCGAGGGAAGGCAGGGGAGGTACTATGGCTACACCTTC.